Presented here are 9 T cell receptor beta chains from one specimen sequenced in a study of blood T cell repertoires in COVID-19 (dated by TCRdb to 2019 to 2021). The library relied on the immunoSEQ multiplex PCR assay. TCRdb stores this immuneACCESS table with in-frame sequences only. Part of the clones is absent; in the studies checked, under half of the shortfall reflects unresolved V genes, and no reason is known for the rest. The sample table records 130,000 to 150,000 clones; 75% to 85% of these occur just once. The leading ten clones occupy approximately 12% of the sample. The material sequenced was peripheral blood. These receptors all stem from a man aged 55-75 years with active or convalescent COVID-19.

The chain combines TRBV7-2 with TRBJ1-1, with D possibly matching TRBD1 (6 bases). The V gene's germline CDR1 is SGHTA and CDR2 FQGNSA. With 3 bases removed from V and 1 base from J, the gap between germline ends came to 6 bases. This CDR3 comprises 13 residues. Here the CDR3 DNA reads TGTGCCAGCAGCTTGGGGGCGAACACTGAAGCTTTCTTT. Translation: CASSLGANTEAFF.

This clone has just a few counts. J is TRBJ2-1 and V is TRBV4-3; 8 bases match TRBD2. The CDR3 loop spans 16 amino acids. CDR1 and CDR2 from the germline V gene are LGHNA and YSLEER. V was pared by 0 bases and J by 6 bases, with 7 bases of the junction left unmatched. CDR3 sequence: CASSQERASGPNEQFF. CDR3 bases: TGCGCCAGCAGCCAAGAGAGGGCTAGCGGGCCCAATGAGCAGTTCTTC.

About this clone: One junction end does not reproduce the germline sequence, and a read error may be involved. V is TRBV7-8 and J is TRBJ2-7, with D unresolved. The V gene's germline CDR1 is SGHVS and CDR2 FQNEAQ. The CDR3 extends over 14 amino acids. CDR3 region: CASSRPGPVYEQCF. The CDR3, as DNA: TGTGCCAGCAGCCGACCGGGTCCGGTATACGAGCAGTGCTTC. The variable domain in full, with the rest retrieved from reference TRBV7-8 and TRBJ2-7, is GAGVSQSPRYKVAKRGQDVALRCDPISGHVSLFWYQQALGQGPEFLTYFQNEAQLDKSGLPSDRFFAERPEGSVSTLKIQRTQQEDSAVYLCASSRPGPVYEQCFGPGTRLTVT.

V usage is TRBV19 and J usage is TRBJ2-1; unclear D gene. Trimming cost V 3 bases and J 9 bases, with 6 bases left between them. Germline-derived CDR1 and CDR2 are LNHDA and SQIVND (reference sequence). The CDR3 spans 11 residues. CDR3 nucleotides: TGTGCCAGTAGTATCCGAGGTGAGCAGTTCTTC. The encoded protein is CASSIRGEQFF. The full variable domain, in which reference TRBV19 and TRBJ2-1 provide the parts outside the CDR3, is DGGITQSPKYLFRKEGQNVTLSCEQNLNHDAMYWYRQDPGQGLRLIYYSQIVNDFQKGDIAEGYSVSREKKESFPLTVTSAQKNPTAFYLCASSIRGEQFFGPGTRLTVL.

This chain connects TRBV7-2 to TRBJ2-5, with unresolved D. The CDR3 covers 12 residues. V was shortened by 5 bases and J by 4 bases, with 8 bases between the two germline ends. Germline V gives CDR1 SGHTA, CDR2 FQGNSA. The CDR3 protein is CASSQARETQYF. The CDR3 DNA reads as TGTGCCAGCAGCCAAGCGCGAGAGACCCAGTACTTC.

This clone is judged medium-sized (0.01 to 0.1%). This chain uses TRBV12-5 with TRBJ2-1; TRBD1 might be the D (5 bases). Trimming took off 6 bases at V and 10 bases at J, with 19 bases between the two ends. CDR3 size: 14 residues. The germline CDR1 and CDR2 sequences are LGHNT and FRNRAP. The CDR3 DNA follows: TGTGCTAGTGGCCAACAGGAATCGGATGGGGAGCAGTTCTTC. The encoded protein is CASGQQESDGEQFF. The whole variable domain, filled in from reference TRBV12-5 and TRBJ2-1, reads DARVTQTPRHKVTEMGQEVTMRCQPILGHNTVFWYRQTMMQGLELLAYFRNRAPLDDSGMPKDRFSAEMPDATLATLKIQPSEPRDSAVYFCASGQQESDGEQFFGPGTRLTVL.

The J gene is TRBJ2-1, the V gene TRBV18; TRBD2 is a possible D gene (6 bases). Looked up from germline, CDR1 is KGHSH and CDR2 is LQKENI. V was cut by 0 bases and J by 0 bases, with 9 bases left in between. The CDR3 sequence is 16 residues long. CDR3 in DNA: TGTGCCAGCTCACCACCGGAGGGAGTCTCCTACAATGAGCAGTTCTTC. Amino acid sequence: CASSPPEGVSYNEQFF.

J is TRBJ1-5 and V is TRBV28, with D unresolved. Germline V lookup: CDR1 MDHEN, CDR2 SYDVKM. V lost 2 bases and J lost 4, with 9 bases in between. CDR3 length equals 14 residues. The CDR3 region has the DNA TGTGCCAGCAGTTTACCCCGACTAAATCAGCCCCAGCATTTT. Amino acids: CASSLPRLNQPQHF.

The V call is TRBV28, the J call TRBJ1-6, with TRBD1 as a possible D gene (5 bases). The CDR3 sequence is 15 residues long. Deletions cut 4 bases from V and 9 bases from J, with 16 bases between. The germline CDR1 and CDR2 sequences are MDHEN and SYDVKM. This CDR3 is CASSSPPGVFSPLHF. The CDR3 nucleotides read TGTGCCAGCAGTTCCCCCCCGGGGGTTTTTTCACCCCTCCACTTT.